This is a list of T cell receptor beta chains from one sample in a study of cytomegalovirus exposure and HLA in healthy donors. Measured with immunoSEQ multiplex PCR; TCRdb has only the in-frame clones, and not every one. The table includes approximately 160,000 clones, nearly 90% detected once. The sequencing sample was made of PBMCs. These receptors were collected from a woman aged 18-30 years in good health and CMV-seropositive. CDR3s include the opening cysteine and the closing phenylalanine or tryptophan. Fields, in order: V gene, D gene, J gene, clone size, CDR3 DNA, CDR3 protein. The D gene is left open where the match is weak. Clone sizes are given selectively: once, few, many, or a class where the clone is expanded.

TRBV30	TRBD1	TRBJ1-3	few	TGTGCCTGGAGTGCGACAGGGGGAGGGAACACCATATATTTT	CAWSATGGGNTIYF
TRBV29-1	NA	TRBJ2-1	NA	TGCAGCACGAGAGGCCGTAGCTCCTACAATGAGCAGTTCTTC	CSTRGRSSYNEQFF
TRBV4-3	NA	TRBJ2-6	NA	TGCGCCAGCAGCCAAGTAATAGGCAGGGCCACTTCTGGGGCCAACGTCCTGACTTTC	CASSQVIGRATSGANVLTF
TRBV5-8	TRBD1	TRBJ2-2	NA	TGTGCCTCCGACGGCGGGACAGGACCCACCGGGGAGCTGTTTTTT	CASDGGTGPTGELFF
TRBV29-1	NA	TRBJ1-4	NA	TGCAGCGGGGGGCAAACTAATGAAAAACTGTTTTTT	CSGGQTNEKLFF
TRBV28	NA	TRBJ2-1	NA	TGTGCCAGCAGTTCTGACAGGACTGAGCAGTTCTTC	CASSSDRTEQFF
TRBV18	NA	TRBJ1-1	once	TGTGCCAGCCATACAGGGTTTCCCCTCGGAACTGAAGCTTTCTTT	CASHTGFPLGTEAFF
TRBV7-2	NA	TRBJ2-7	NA	TGTGCCAGCAGCTCCCGAATCGGGTGGCAGGGTGACGAGCAGTACTTC	CASSSRIGWQGDEQYF
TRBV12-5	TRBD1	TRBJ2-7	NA	TGTGCTAGTGGATGCCGCCACCCAACCGGGACAGCGACCTACGAGCAGTACTTC	CASGCRHPTGTATYEQYF
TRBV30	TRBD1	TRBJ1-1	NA	TGTGCCGGGACTTCCGGGACAGGCAACACTGAAGCTTTCTTT	CAGTSGTGNTEAFF
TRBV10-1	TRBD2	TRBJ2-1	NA	TGCGCCAGCAGCGACCTAAGCGGGAGTTCCTACAATGAGCAGTTCTTC	CASSDLSGSSYNEQFF
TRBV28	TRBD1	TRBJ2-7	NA	TGTGCCAGCAGTTCCCGGCCCGGGACAGGCGCCTACGAGCAGTACTTC	CASSSRPGTGAYEQYF
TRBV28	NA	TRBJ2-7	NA	TGTGCCAGCAGTCCAGGTCCGGTACCTCGGTACTTC	CASSPGPVPRYF
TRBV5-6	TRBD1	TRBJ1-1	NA	TGTGCCAGCAGCTTGTTTGGACAGGCGTTTATCACTGAAGCTTTCTTT	CASSLFGQAFITEAFF
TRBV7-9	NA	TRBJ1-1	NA	TGTGCCAGCAGCTTAATCCCTGGACAGCTTCTTGAAGCTTTCTTT	CASSLIPGQLLEAFF
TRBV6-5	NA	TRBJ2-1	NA	TGTGCCAGCAGTTTTGACTTAACCGACAATGAGCAGTTCTTC	CASSFDLTDNEQFF